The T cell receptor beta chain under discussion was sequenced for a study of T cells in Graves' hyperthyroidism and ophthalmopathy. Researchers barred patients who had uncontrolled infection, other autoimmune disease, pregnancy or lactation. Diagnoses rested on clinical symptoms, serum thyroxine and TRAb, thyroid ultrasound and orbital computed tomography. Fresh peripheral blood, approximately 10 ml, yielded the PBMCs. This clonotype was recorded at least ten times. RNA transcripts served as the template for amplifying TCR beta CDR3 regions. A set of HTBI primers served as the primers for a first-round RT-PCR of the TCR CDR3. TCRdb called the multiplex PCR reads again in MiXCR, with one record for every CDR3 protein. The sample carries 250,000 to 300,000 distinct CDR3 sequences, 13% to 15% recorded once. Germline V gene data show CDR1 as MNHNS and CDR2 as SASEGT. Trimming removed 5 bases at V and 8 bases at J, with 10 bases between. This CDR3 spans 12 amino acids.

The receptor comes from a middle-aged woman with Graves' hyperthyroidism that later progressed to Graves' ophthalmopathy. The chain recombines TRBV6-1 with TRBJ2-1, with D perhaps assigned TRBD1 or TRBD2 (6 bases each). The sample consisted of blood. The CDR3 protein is CASSPRGDEQFF. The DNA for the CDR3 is TGTGCCAGCAGTCCTAGGGGGGATGAGCAGTTCTTC.